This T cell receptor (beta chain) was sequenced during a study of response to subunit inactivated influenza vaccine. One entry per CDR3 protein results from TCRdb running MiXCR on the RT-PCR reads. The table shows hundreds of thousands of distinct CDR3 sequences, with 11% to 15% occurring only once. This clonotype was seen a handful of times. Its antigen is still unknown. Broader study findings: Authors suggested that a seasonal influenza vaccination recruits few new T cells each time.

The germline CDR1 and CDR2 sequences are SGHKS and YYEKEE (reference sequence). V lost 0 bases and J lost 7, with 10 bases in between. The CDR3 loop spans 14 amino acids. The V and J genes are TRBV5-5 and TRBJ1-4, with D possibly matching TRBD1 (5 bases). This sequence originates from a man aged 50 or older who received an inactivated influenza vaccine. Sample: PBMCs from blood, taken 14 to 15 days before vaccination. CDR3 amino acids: CASSLVGAGEKLFF. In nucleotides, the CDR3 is TGTGCCAGCAGCTTGGTAGGGGCCGGTGAAAAACTGTTTTTT.